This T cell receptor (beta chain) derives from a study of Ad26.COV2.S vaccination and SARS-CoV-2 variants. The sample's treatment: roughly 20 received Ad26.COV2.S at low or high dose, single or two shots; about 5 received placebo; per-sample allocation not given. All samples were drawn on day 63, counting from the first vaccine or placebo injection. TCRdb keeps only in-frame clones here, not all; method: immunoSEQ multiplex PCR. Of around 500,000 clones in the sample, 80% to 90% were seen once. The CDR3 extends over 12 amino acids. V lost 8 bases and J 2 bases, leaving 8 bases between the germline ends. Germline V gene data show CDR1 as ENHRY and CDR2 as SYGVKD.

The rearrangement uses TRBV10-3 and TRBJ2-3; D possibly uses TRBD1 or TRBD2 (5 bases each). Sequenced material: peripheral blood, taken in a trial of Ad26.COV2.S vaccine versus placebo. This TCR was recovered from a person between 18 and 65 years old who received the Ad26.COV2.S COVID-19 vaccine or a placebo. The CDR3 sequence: CAIGTATDTQYF. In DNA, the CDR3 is TGTGCCATCGGGACCGCCACAGATACGCAGTATTTT.